Only a few counts were recorded for the clone carrying this TCR beta chain. Its antigen is unknown. These data belong to a study of T cell responses to AZD1222 COVID-19 vaccine. The CDR3 loop spans 15 amino acids. Trimming removed 4 bases at V and 0 bases at J, with 11 bases between. Germline assignment: CDR1 SGHNT and CDR2 YYREEE (reference sequence). Assay used: immunoSEQ multiplex PCR; TCRdb lists only in-frame clones, some missing. In the table there are more than 60,000 clones, about 80% of which are singletons. Study outcomes and limitations: A rise in Spike-specific TCR breadth and depth followed two AZD1222 doses.

The sequence was collected from an adult who received the AZD1222 COVID-19 vaccine. V and J are TRBV5-4 and TRBJ1-3; D is unresolved. The specimen was peripheral blood, collected 28 days after the second AZD1222 dose. CDR3 protein: CASSQDSYSGNTIYF. The CDR3 coding sequence is TGTGCCAGCAGCCAGGACTCCTACTCTGGAAACACCATATATTTT.